This TCR beta chain was observed in a study of regulatory T cells in long-lasting Graves disease. General study results and limits: Analyses excluded thyroid tissue, covering peripheral blood alone.

In building TCR beta libraries, iRepertoire HTBI primers were used together with Arm-PCR of CDR3 regions. TCRdb reprocessed the multiplex PCR reads via MiXCR and lists one record per CDR3 protein. The sample carries around 400,000 distinct CDR3 sequences, approximately 12% recorded once. Regarding time point: newly diagnosed GD, antithyroid drugs for less than 3 months. PBMC RNA served as the TCR library source. Ten or more counts support this clonotype. Its antigen remains unknown. CDR3 length equals 13 residues. Germline V gene sequence: CDR1 MNHEY, CDR2 SVGEGT. V shed 9 bases, J shed 9 bases, and the junction held 10 bases outside the gene matches. The data also belong to a second study, concerning T cells in Graves' hyperthyroidism and ophthalmopathy. That study adds: The primer set for the first-round RT-PCR of the TCR CDR3 was HTBI. Through a model of 13 V-J features, ophthalmopathy was separated from stable hyperthyroidism.

Sequencing used peripheral blood mononuclear cells (PBMCs), obtained at new diagnosis, from a patient treated with antithyroid drugs. The chain recombines TRBV6-2 or TRBV6-3 with TRBJ2-1; TRBD2 matches at 8 bases. The receptor comes from a woman aged 18-29 years with Graves disease. CDR3 DNA sequence: TGTGCCAGTGTTAGCGGGATGCAGTCTGAGCAGTTCTTC. This codes for CASVSGMQSEQFF.